What follows are 2 T cell receptor beta chains derived from one specimen sequenced in a study of graft-versus-host responses after intestinal transplantation. Antigens of these TCRs are unknown. This table comes from immunoSEQ multiplex PCR, and its TCRdb copy is limited to in-frame clones, with some not included. The sample includes about 41,000 clones, around 96% seen only once; the top ten take roughly 0.58%. This specimen consisted of unstimulated CD8+ T cells sorted from spleen or lymph node cells, obtained before transplant. The receptor set was obtained from a human donor who was the organ donor for an intestinal transplant.

The CDR3 here is CASSMAPSVTPQHF. CDR3 nucleotides: TGTGCCAGTAGTATGGCTCCCAGCGTAACACCCCAGCATTTT. The gene calls are TRBV19 and TRBJ1-5; D is uncertain. The V and J ends lost 3 bases and 10 bases respectively, with 16 bases between them. Germline V gene sequence: CDR1 LNHDA, CDR2 SQIVND (reference sequence). There are 14 residues in the CDR3.

CDR3: CASSPTGTGYNEQFF. The CDR3 nucleotides read TGTGCCAGCAGCCCGACCGGGACAGGGTACAATGAGCAGTTCTTC. The chain has TRBV11-2 and TRBJ2-1, with 9 bases aligning to TRBD1. The CDR3 is 15 amino acids. V gave up 5 bases and J gave up 4 bases; unmatched junction bases: 6. Germline V gene sequence: CDR1 SGHAT, CDR2 FQNNGV.